The rows below give T cell receptor beta chains drawn from one sample of a study of T cell responses to AZD1222 COVID-19 vaccine. Repertoires were generated with immunoSEQ multiplex PCR, while TCRdb's copy carries only in-frame clones and drops some. The table records 75,000 to 100,000 clones, about 88% of them present only once. Sample: peripheral blood, taken on day 0 of AZD1222 vaccination. The origin of the receptors is an adult in good health. Each CDR3 is given without its conserved first and last residue. The D gene is left open where the match is weak.

V gene,D gene,J gene,CDR3 protein
TRBV7-8,-,TRBJ2-1,ASSLGIEQF
TRBV12-3/TRBV12-4,-,TRBJ2-1,ASSARTLEQF
TRBV27,-,TRBJ2-2,ASSFTGLTGELF
TRBV19,-,TRBJ1-1,ASSMDLGQEAF
TRBV27,-,TRBJ1-2,ASRGPVAYGYT
TRBV6-1,-,TRBJ2-7,ASSERATYEQY
TRBV30,-,TRBJ1-5,AWSRQPYNQPQH
TRBV19,-,TRBJ1-1,ASSRDTRLEAF
TRBV12-3/TRBV12-4,-,TRBJ1-6,ASSPQVDSPLH
TRBV5-6,TRBD2,TRBJ2-5,ASSFVTSGYQETQY
TRBV4-2,-,TRBJ1-1,ASSSGRFTEAF
TRBV24-1,-,TRBJ1-1,ATSAPGANTEAF
TRBV18,-,TRBJ1-2,ASSPLTGWEGYGYT
TRBV9,-,TRBJ2-1,ASSVREGGYNEQF
TRBV6-5,-,TRBJ1-2,ASSYSDNYGYT
TRBV7-9,-,TRBJ1-1,AAGVFAEAF
TRBV30,TRBD2,TRBJ2-5,AWSGSGGAETQY
TRBV7-2,-,TRBJ1-5,ASSLDGGGQPQH
TRBV5-1,TRBD1,TRBJ2-7,ASSLNLGQGLKEQY
TRBV6-5,-,TRBJ1-1,ASSYGGLNTEAF
TRBV27,-,TRBJ1-5,ASSFRNQPQH
TRBV28,-,TRBJ1-6,ASSLLGRSTNSPLH
TRBV2,-,TRBJ1-3,ASSAIRQVRGTIY